This note documents a single T cell receptor (beta chain) sequence. Its target is not known. The germline V gene encodes CDR1 SGHDT and CDR2 YYEEEE. J was trimmed by 1 base and V by 4 bases; bases with no gene match: 9. This CDR3 spans 16 amino acids. Time point meaning: peripheral blood 6 weeks after treatment start. Patients each gave 1 to 8 samples, pretreatment and on-treatment. Using immunoSEQ multiplex PCR, the repertoire was profiled, and TCRdb retains in-frame clones only, with some absent. The profile shows around 110,000 clones, 80% to 90% of them singletons. The entry originates in a study of PD-L1 blockade in urothelial cancer. Regarding the study as a whole: Clones that were tumor-associated expanded more in the blood of durable-benefit patients at 3 weeks.

V usage is TRBV5-6 and J usage is TRBJ1-1; TRBD1 matches 8 bases. The sequence came from a man between 60 and 70 years old with urothelial cancer. This specimen was PBMCs, taken around atezolizumab (anti-PD-L1) treatment. The CDR3 here is CASSGLDRAKNTEAFF. In DNA, the CDR3 is TGTGCCAGCAGCGGCCTGGACAGGGCGAAGAACACTGAAGCTTTCTTT.